A single T cell receptor (beta chain) is shown here with its context. CDR3 length: 14 residues. Germline loops: CDR1 MNHEY, CDR2 SMNVEV (reference sequence). V dropped 1 base and J dropped 4 bases, with 8 bases sitting between them. The data were taken from a study of blood T cell repertoires in COVID-19. The table came from immunoSEQ multiplex PCR; TCRdb's copy has only in-frame clones and leaves some out. Of roughly 400,000 clones in the sample, nearly 90% were seen once. What was sequenced was PBMCs or T cells enriched from blood (not recorded which). The receptor comes from a woman aged 18-29 years who had been exposed to COVID-19. The rearrangement links TRBV27 to TRBJ1-5; D possibly corresponds to TRBD1 (5 bases). This CDR3 reads CASSLLGGNQPQHF. The CDR3 nucleotides are TGTGCCAGCAGTTTATTGGGGGGGAATCAGCCCCAGCATTTT.